Following are 4 T cell receptor beta chains from one sample sequenced in a study of early T cells in non-severe SARS-CoV-2 infection. TCRdb re-analysed the 5' RACE reads in MiXCR, keeping a single row per CDR3 protein. The data contain some 60,000 distinct CDR3 sequences, 10% to 15% of them singletons. Material: whole blood. The source of these receptors is an adult who was a healthcare worker with PCR-confirmed SARS-CoV-2 infection or an uninfected control (not recorded which).

In this sample, this clonotype turned up many times. This chain joins TRBV6-6 and TRBJ2-4; D is perhaps TRBD1 (6 bases). Trimming left V 7 bases short and J 6 bases short, with 13 bases between. The germline V gene encodes CDR1 MNHNY and CDR2 SVGAGI (reference sequence). This CDR3 is 13 amino acids long. The CDR3 reads CASTQGLANIQYF. CDR3 sequence (DNA): TGTGCCAGCACCCAGGGGTTGGCAAACATTCAGTACTTC.

This clonotype was seen more than once but under ten times. CDR3 sequence: CASSRASGTYEQYF. The CDR3 DNA is TGCGCCAGCAGCAGGGCTAGCGGGACCTACGAGCAGTACTTC. The chain joins TRBV5-1 to TRBJ2-7; 9 positions match TRBD2. Germline CDR1 and CDR2: SGHRS and YFSETQ. The CDR3 is made up of 14 amino acids. V was pared by 4 bases and J by 2 bases, with 4 bases of the junction left unmatched.

This clonotype was detected a few times. V is TRBV15 and J is TRBJ1-3; maybe TRBD1 (6 bases). V was pared by 2 bases and J by 3 bases, with 17 bases between. CDR1 and CDR2 (germline): LNHNV, YYDKDF (reference sequence). The CDR3 spans 17 residues. CDR3 DNA: TGTGCCACCAGCAGACCCCGTGAGGGGGAAAGTGGAAACACCATATATTTT. Protein sequence: CATSRPREGESGNTIYF. Supplemented by reference TRBV15 and TRBJ1-3, the full variable domain reads DAMVIQNPRYQVTQFGKPVTLSCSQTLNHNVMYWYQQKSSQAPKLLFHYYDKDFNNEADTPDNFQSRRPNTSFCFLDIRSPGLGDTAMYLCATSRPREGESGNTIYFGEGSWLTVV.

This clonotype appeared many times. This sequence joins TRBV6-5 and TRBJ2-7; no clear D. The CDR3 has 11 amino acids. Germline CDR1 and CDR2: MNHEY and SVGAGI. V dropped 2 bases and J dropped 4 bases, with 3 bases sitting between them. CDR3 DNA: TGTGCCAGCAGTTACCGGTACGAGCAGTACTTC. It specifies CASSYRYEQYF.